The 27 T cell receptor beta chains in this list originate from one sample, sequenced in a study of blood T cell repertoires in COVID-19. Profiling relied on immunoSEQ multiplex PCR, and the TCRdb table lists in-frame clones only, not all of them. This sample has about 64,000 clones, with 88% found just once. The sequencing sample was made of PBMCs or T cells enriched from blood (not recorded which). The receptors shown here come from a woman in her 40s who had recovered from COVID-19.

This chain joins TRBV2 and TRBJ1-2, with 8 bases aligning to TRBD1. The J segment lost 5 bases and the V segment lost 2 bases, leaving 4 bases of the junction unmatched. This CDR3 spans 14 amino acids. CDR1 and CDR2 (germline): SNHLY, FYNNEI. The CDR3 is CASSESQGAYGYTF. The CDR3 nucleotides read TGTGCCAGCAGTGAAAGTCAGGGGGCGTATGGCTACACCTTC.

The count of this clone is one. This chain connects TRBV6-5 to TRBJ1-3; D gene uncertain. The CDR3 contains 13 residues. Germline assignment: CDR1 MNHEY and CDR2 SVGAGI. Deletions cut 6 bases from V and 2 bases from J, with 8 bases between. This CDR3 is CASRGPPGNTIYF. CDR3 nucleotides: TGTGCCAGCAGGGGCCCCCCTGGAAACACCATATATTTT.

The V and J genes are TRBV3-1 (or the pseudogene TRBV3-2) and TRBJ2-7, with 10 bases that match TRBD2. From germline, CDR1 is LGHDT and CDR2 YNNKEL (reference sequence). Trimming took 8 bases from V and 1 from J; bases not matched to a gene: 2. The CDR3 contains 13 residues. CDR3 coding DNA: TGTGCCAGCGCTAGCGGGGGATCCTACGAGCAGTACTTC. Its translation is CASASGGSYEQYF.

The V call is TRBV7-2, the J call TRBJ2-5; tentatively, D is TRBD1 (5 bases). The CDR3 sequence is 16 residues long. CDR1 SGHTA and CDR2 FQGNSA come from the germline V gene. The V gene lost 1 base and the J gene lost 2 bases, with 14 bases spanning the gap. The CDR3 spells CASSLVPGRAQETQYF. In DNA form, the CDR3 reads TGTGCCAGCAGCTTAGTTCCCGGCAGGGCACAAGAGACCCAGTACTTC.

The chain carries TRBV5-1 and TRBJ2-3; possibly TRBD1 for D (5 bases). Germline CDR1 and CDR2: SGHRS and YFSETQ. The V gene lost 3 bases and the J gene lost 2 bases, with 7 bases spanning the gap. CDR3 length: 13 amino acids. CDR3 protein: CASSSGYTDTQYF. DNA of the CDR3: TGCGCCAGCAGCTCAGGGTACACAGATACGCAGTATTTT.

There are a few counts of this clone. The chain links TRBV12-3 or TRBV12-4 to TRBJ1-2; TRBD1 agrees at 8 bases. CDR3 size: 13 residues. The junction had 3 bases not matched to a gene; V was cut back by 5 bases and J by 4 bases. CDR3 coding DNA: TGTGCCAGCAGTGCCGGACAGGGCTATGGCTACACCTTC. It translates to CASSAGQGYGYTF.

The chain employs TRBV10-1 and TRBJ2-1; tentative D call: TRBD1 (5 bases). This CDR3 is 11 amino acids long. Per germline, CDR1 WNHNN and CDR2 SYGVQD (reference sequence). The V end was cut by 4 bases, the J end by 8 bases, with 6 bases between. The CDR3 sequence is CASSVGHEQFF. The CDR3, as DNA: TGCGCCAGCAGTGTGGGGCATGAGCAGTTCTTC.

The chain combines TRBV7-3 with TRBJ2-2, with TRBD2 matching 7 bases. Germline V gene lookup returns CDR1 SGHTA and CDR2 FQGTGA. CDR3 length equals 15 residues. After removal of 2 bases from V and 1 base from J, the junction contained 1 base not matched to a gene. CDR3 sequence: CASSLGGGNTGELFF. CDR3 in DNA: TGTGCCAGCAGCTTAGGCGGGGGGAACACCGGGGAGCTGTTTTTT.

The chain has TRBV6-5 and TRBJ1-1; D is unclear. From germline, CDR1 is MNHEY and CDR2 SVGAGI. The CDR3 is 12 amino acids. V lost 5 bases, J lost 7 bases, and 11 bases lay in between. The CDR3 nucleotides read TGTGCCAGCAGTCCGGGGTGGGGTGAAGCTTTCTTT. Amino acid sequence: CASSPGWGEAFF.

The V and J genes are TRBV9 and TRBJ2-3; perhaps TRBD2 as D (5 bases). Germline V lookup: CDR1 SGDLS, CDR2 YYNGEE. Trimming removed 0 bases at V and 1 base at J, with 6 bases between. The CDR3 has 14 residues. The CDR3 nucleotides read TGTGCCAGCAGCGTAGGTAGCGGCACAGATACGCAGTATTTT. It specifies CASSVGSGTDTQYF.

The chain joins TRBV10-3 to TRBJ1-2; 9 bases align to TRBD1. The trim removed 10 bases at V and 0 bases at J, leaving 9 bases unmatched. The CDR3 length is 15 residues. From germline, CDR1 is ENHRY and CDR2 SYGVKD. As DNA, the CDR3 is TGTGCCACCTCGGACAGGGGAGAGACTAACTATGGCTACACCTTC. As protein: CATSDRGETNYGYTF.

This chain joins TRBV19 and TRBJ1-5; a possible D gene is TRBD1 (6 bases). CDR1 is LNHDA, CDR2 SQIVND, per germline (reference sequence). The CDR3 has 16 residues. V was clipped by 4 bases and J by 1 base, with 14 bases between them. CDR3 bases: TGTGCCAGTAGTACGGGGGGGCGAGGCAGCAATCAGCCCCAGCATTTT. Protein product: CASSTGGRGSNQPQHF.

This chain connects TRBV7-2 to TRBJ2-7; 10 nucleotides agree with TRBD2. Trimming cost V 1 base and J 6 bases; bases outside gene matches: 9. The CDR3 consists of 16 residues. Per germline, CDR1 SGHTA and CDR2 FQGNSA. The CDR3 DNA reads as TGTGCCAGCAGCTTAGTTAGTTTCAGGACTAGCGGCGAGCAGTACTTC. It specifies CASSLVSFRTSGEQYF.

V gene TRBV7-3 combines with J gene TRBJ1-5; TRBD1 is a possible D gene (5 bases). Germline loops: CDR1 SGHTA, CDR2 FQGTGA. V was trimmed by 2 bases and J by 6 bases, leaving 8 bases between them. The CDR3 spans 13 residues. The CDR3 reads CASSLAGGQPQHF. The CDR3 nucleotides read TGTGCCAGCAGCTTAGCGGGGGGTCAGCCCCAGCATTTT. The complete variable domain, with remaining parts taken from reference TRBV7-3 and TRBJ1-5, reads GAGVSQTPSNKVTEKGKYVELRCDPISGHTALYWYRQSLGQGPEFLIYFQGTGAADDSGLPNDRFFAVRPEGSVSTLKIQRTERGDSAVYLCASSLAGGQPQHFGDGTRLSIL.

This rearrangement joins TRBV4-1 to TRBJ1-3; D remains ambiguous. CDR3 length: 15 residues. V lost 1 base, J lost 0 bases, and 7 bases lay in between. CDR1 and CDR2 from the germline V gene are MGHRA and YSYEKL. The CDR3 loop reads CASSQGAGSGNTIYF. The CDR3 bases are TGCGCCAGCAGCCAAGGGGCGGGCTCTGGAAACACCATATATTTT.

The chain's CDR3 is CSVEGQEGSYNEQFF. The CDR3 DNA follows: TGCAGCGTTGAGGGCCAAGAGGGATCCTACAATGAGCAGTTCTTC. The chain carries TRBV29-1 and TRBJ2-1, with D perhaps matching TRBD2 (5 bases). CDR1 is SQVTM, CDR2 ANQGSEA, per germline. The CDR3 has 15 residues. The germline V and J ends were trimmed by 3 bases and 1 base, with 13 bases remaining between them.

The chain employs TRBV18 and TRBJ2-6; TRBD1 is a possible D gene (6 bases). V dropped 2 bases and J dropped 2 bases, with 13 bases sitting between them. This CDR3 comprises 17 residues. The V gene's germline CDR1 is KGHSH and CDR2 LQKENI. The CDR3 loop reads CASSPIDRRPGANVLTF. As DNA, the CDR3 is TGTGCCAGCTCACCAATCGACAGGAGACCTGGGGCCAACGTCCTGACTTTC.

This chain connects TRBV4-2 to TRBJ1-5; D might be TRBD1 (5 bases). The CDR3 is 17 amino acids. CDR1 LGHNA and CDR2 YNFKEQ come from the germline V gene. Between the trimmed V and J ends, which lost 0 bases and 1 base, there was a span of 13 bases. CDR3: CASSQDLGRASNQPQHF. CDR3 DNA sequence: TGTGCCAGCAGCCAAGATCTCGGCAGGGCAAGCAATCAGCCCCAGCATTTT.

This clone was seen a single time. V usage is TRBV5-1 and J usage is TRBJ2-5; 7 bases fit TRBD2. J was trimmed by 2 bases and V by 0 bases; bases with no gene match: 7. This CDR3 has 16 amino acids. CDR1 and CDR2 (germline): SGHRS, YFSETQ. CDR3 nucleotides: TGCGCCAGCAGCTTGGGGTCGGCGGGGGAACAAGAGACCCAGTACTTC. Its protein product is CASSLGSAGEQETQYF.

The chain joins TRBV5-1 to TRBJ1-2; no clear D. Trimming shortened V by 0 bases and J by 8 bases, and 26 bases separated the two germline ends. There are 18 residues in the CDR3. Germline V gene data show CDR1 as SGHRS and CDR2 as YFSETQ. CDR3 sequence: CASSLAVEHRSGVNGYTF. The CDR3 DNA follows: TGCGCCAGCAGCTTGGCCGTGGAACACCGGAGCGGAGTGAACGGCTACACCTTC.

V usage is TRBV10-1 and J usage is TRBJ2-7, with 9 bases matching TRBD1. This CDR3 is built from 13 residues. Germline V lookup: CDR1 WNHNN, CDR2 SYGVQD (reference sequence). V shed 6 bases and J 3 bases; nucleotides not matched to a gene: 3. The CDR3, as DNA: TGCGCCAGCAGCCGGACAGGGGACTACGAGCAGTACTTC. Amino acid sequence: CASSRTGDYEQYF.

The chain carries TRBV5-5 and TRBJ1-2; D is undetermined. CDR1 SGHKS and CDR2 YYEKEE come from the germline V gene (reference sequence). The CDR3 sequence is 15 residues long. V lost 5 bases to trimming and J lost 4 bases, with 18 bases between them. CDR3 protein: CASSLTQNPIYGYTF. As DNA, the CDR3 is TGTGCCAGCAGTCTTACACAGAACCCCATCTATGGCTACACCTTC.

The rearrangement uses TRBV6-4 and TRBJ1-1; TRBD1 might be the D (5 bases). The CDR3 is 13 amino acids. Germline V gene lookup returns CDR1 MRHNA and CDR2 SNTAGT. With 7 bases removed from V and 1 base from J, the gap between germline ends came to 10 bases. CDR3: CASTQGRNTEAFF. CDR3 DNA: TGTGCCAGCACTCAGGGCAGGAACACTGAAGCTTTCTTT.

The genes are TRBV29-1 and TRBJ2-5; D might be TRBD1 (6 bases). The CDR3 runs to 14 residues. V gave up 5 bases and J gave up 5 bases, with 18 bases separating them. Germline CDR1 is SQVTM and CDR2 is ANQGSEA. CDR3 sequence: CSVRVNRVRETQYF. The CDR3, as DNA: TGCAGCGTTCGGGTGAACAGGGTACGGGAGACCCAGTACTTC.

The V call is TRBV4-1, the J call TRBJ1-2; 8 bases map to TRBD1. The J segment lost 6 bases and the V segment lost 3 bases, leaving 3 bases of the junction unmatched. Germline assignment: CDR1 MGHRA and CDR2 YSYEKL. CDR3 length equals 13 residues. The CDR3 loop reads CASSQDRVDGYTF. The CDR3 nucleotides are TGCGCCAGCAGCCAGGACAGGGTTGATGGCTACACCTTC.

V gene TRBV11-2 combines with J gene TRBJ2-1; D not certain. The CDR3 covers 12 residues. The V gene lost 0 bases and the J gene lost 15 bases, with 12 bases spanning the gap. The germline gives CDR1 SGHAT, CDR2 FQNNGV. This chain's CDR3 is CASSLEDSRRFF. The CDR3, as DNA: TGTGCCAGCAGCTTAGAGGATAGTCGGAGGTTCTTC.

The gene calls are TRBV6-4 and TRBJ2-3; D may be TRBD1 (6 bases). V was shortened by 0 bases and J by 2 bases, with 9 bases between the two germline ends. From germline, CDR1 is MRHNA and CDR2 SNTAGT. CDR3 length: 15 residues. The CDR3 DNA is TGTGCCAGCAGTGACTCCGGACAGTTCACAGATACGCAGTATTTT. Protein product: CASSDSGQFTDTQYF.